The T cell receptor beta chain under discussion was sequenced for a study of blood T cell repertoires in COVID-19. CDR3 length: 17 amino acids. V trimming: 0 bases; J trimming: 5 bases; junction bases outside the gene matches: 1. Germline V gene lookup returns CDR1 KGHSH and CDR2 LQKENI. Per the original methods: By means of reference gene primer amplification, nucleated cell counts were estimated. Sequencing was performed with immunoSEQ multiplex PCR; in TCRdb, only in-frame clones are kept and a portion is missing. That table furnishes V, J and clone size, whereas the DNA furnished D and trimming. The data contain 300,000 to 350,000 clones, about 91% of them singletons. As regards this clone: This CDR3 is also generated by other DNA sequences in the sample.

The sequenced sample consisted of peripheral blood. V is TRBV18 and J is TRBJ2-2; TRBD2 matches at 15 bases. The sequence came from a man aged 25 to 40 with COVID-19, enrolled during active disease. The CDR3 bases are TGTGCCAGCTCACCACCAGGACTAGCGGGAGGGACCGGGGAGCTGTTTTTT. Residues: CASSPPGLAGGTGELFF.